This T cell receptor (beta chain) was recovered during a study of blood T cell repertoires in COVID-19 (dated by TCRdb to about 2020). For the wider study: Samples from collaborators originated in the United States, Italy and Spain and spanned both the acute and convalescent phases of COVID-19. The dataset comprised deeply sampled blood TCRbeta repertoires from subjects exposed to, actively infected with, or recovered from COVID-19. The prospective study material was composed of cDNA or gDNA derived from T cells, B-cell-depleted T cells, or PBMCs. Nearly every sample came with metadata listing a de-identified subject ID, COVID-19 status, age in years and sex. The repertoires were made available in a free public database intended to serve as a resource for research on the immune response to SARS-CoV-2. Where available, HLA class I and class II types were obtained from metadata supplied by the sample provider rather than from assay-based typing. The samples were drawn from the first 160 participants of the ongoing ImmuneRACE study and from roughly 1,300 subjects provided by 6 global collaborators. General study outcomes and caveats: How much clinical and demographic metadata was included differed by source and by participant, and the metadata was provided uncurated.

TCRbeta CDR3 regions were amplified from genomic DNA by means of the immunoSEQ Assay, a bias-controlled multiplex PCR. In the source study's methods: Within the assay, amplification of reference gene primers was used to estimate how many nucleated cells each sample contained. To quantify the absolute abundance of each unique TCRbeta CDR3 rearrangement, sequence reads were collapsed and filtered. For each sample, productive Simpson clonality was calculated as the square root of Simpson's diversity index over productive rearrangements. Entries here come from immuneACCESS through TCRdb and include only in-frame sequences with V and J called. Some clones fail to appear in such tables; in the studies checked, an unresolved V gene covers under half of the shortfall, and the cause of the remainder is unknown. D and trimming were read from the DNA, whereas the V and J calls and clone size are those reported in that table. This sample holds over 80,000 clones; under 80% were observed only once. The biggest ten clones account for roughly 4% of the sample.

Reading the germline V gene gives CDR1 SGHVS and CDR2 FQNEAQ. The CDR3 runs 16 residues from the cysteine to the phenylalanine. Only the CDR3 part of the read is kept: 48 bases, read in frame from the first base. V gives up 2 bases and J gives up 2 bases, and the segment between their germline ends measures 13 bases. On this clone itself: It lacks a known antigen. Qualities for individual bases were not recorded, and no much larger clone is one base off.

One collaborating source in Seattle enrolled patients during active infection and followed them longitudinally through the course of disease. Each collaborating institution followed its own protocols to collect whole blood in K2EDTA tubes. Collaborator samples were shipped for TCRbeta analysis as frozen whole blood, isolated PBMCs, or DNA extracted from either sample type. Sequenced material: peripheral blood. The chain joins TRBV7-8 to TRBJ1-3; TRBD1 is a possible D gene, resting on 5 matching bases. The clonotype comes from a man in his 70s with COVID-19, enrolled during active disease. The nucleotide sequence reads TGTGCCAGCAGCTTACGGACAACAGAGACTGGAAACACCATATATTTT. Translated, this gives CASSLRTTETGNTIYF.